This T cell receptor (beta chain) is drawn from a study of blood T cell repertoires in COVID-19. Turning to the study itself: The study drew acute and convalescent COVID-19 samples from the United States, Italy and Spain. In each case, the material was cDNA or gDNA derived from T cells, B-cell-depleted T cells, or PBMCs.

The ends lost 3 bases at V and 4 bases at J; junction bases unmatched: 8. The CDR3 has 16 amino acids. Germline CDR1 reads SEHNR; CDR2 reads FQNEAQ (reference sequence). How the authors handled the data: For nucleated cells, counts were estimated from reference gene primer amplification. Profiled with immunoSEQ multiplex PCR; TCRdb holds only in-frame clones, not every one. The D gene and trimming were derived from the DNA, and the V and J assignments and clone size from that table. This table holds approximately 80,000 clones, around 86% found once. Sequenced material: peripheral blood. The chain uses TRBV7-9 and TRBJ2-7; 11 bases match TRBD2. This clonotype was obtained from a man between 35 and 55 years old with acute or convalescent COVID-19. CDR3 amino acids: CASSLGTGTSGYEQYF. In DNA, the CDR3 is TGTGCCAGCAGCTTGGGAACCGGGACTAGCGGATACGAGCAGTACTTC.